This T cell receptor (beta chain) stems from a study of tumor-infiltrating lymphocytes in glioblastoma multiforme (TCRdb year 2017). Some background on the complete study: Whether intratumoral genomic heterogeneity fosters TIL diversity was tested through joint investigation of somatic mutations, TIL diversity and immune response activity. Overall study results and their limits: Generalizability is limited because the TCR and somatic mutation analysis included only one glioblastoma patient. T cells were not sorted into functional subsets, and such sorting was noted by the authors as a future improvement. RNA-based TCR sequencing may distort clone frequencies because T cells carry unequal numbers of TCR transcripts.

CDR1 and CDR2 are drawn from the germline V gene: SGHAT, FQNNGV. The CDR3 spans 14 residues, from the cysteine through the phenylalanine. Kept here is only the CDR3 DNA, which spans 42 bases and is read in frame from base 1. A modified ARM-PCR protocol with multiple V-beta primers and a C-beta primer was used to build TCRB libraries from RNA via three nested multiplex PCR rounds. Starting from 0.45 to 0.5 ug of total RNA, TCRB-specific cDNA was synthesized using ProtoScript II Reverse Transcriptase and a C-beta primer. No unique molecular identifiers were described for the TCRB libraries. In the third PCR, barcodes and adapters were added over around 25 cycles using Deep VentR (exo-) polymerase, and bands of 250-500 bp were then gel purified. An Illumina HiSeq 2500 was used to sequence the TCRB libraries with 250 bp paired-end reads. Per the original workflow: Reads were cleaned with Trimmomatic, merged with FLASH, assigned V, D and J segments with MiGEC, and analyzed with VDJtools. Repertoire diversity was quantified with the Shannon-Wiener diversity index calculated using VDJtools. The public reads were quality trimmed at Q25 with fastp and then assembled into clones with MiXCR by TCRdb, keeping productive beta chains. Rows are unified per CDR3 protein, each entry keeping the most common DNA and genes. The V and J calls shown here were made by TCRdb, not taken from the authors' results. For this sample there are 13,000 or so distinct CDR3 sequences; roughly 70% appear just once. Of the sample, roughly 28% is held by the ten largest clones.

The AllPrep DNA/RNA mini kit was used to purify genomic DNA and total RNA at the same time from each of the roughly ten tumor samples. OD 260/280 ratios above 1.9 and RNA integrity numbers above 6.5 were observed for all RNA. This clonotype occurred a few times. Its antigen is not yet known. Compared with germline, one end of the junction differs, possibly owing to a read error. Rearrangement joined TRBV11-2 to TRBJ2-2; TRBD2 aligns with 7 central bases. The receptor was derived from a male donor with glioblastoma. The specimen was brain tumor tissue. The CDR3: CASSRGLDPGELLF. The DNA is as follows: TGTGCCAGTAGCCGCGGACTAGACCCCGGGGAGCTGCTTTTT.